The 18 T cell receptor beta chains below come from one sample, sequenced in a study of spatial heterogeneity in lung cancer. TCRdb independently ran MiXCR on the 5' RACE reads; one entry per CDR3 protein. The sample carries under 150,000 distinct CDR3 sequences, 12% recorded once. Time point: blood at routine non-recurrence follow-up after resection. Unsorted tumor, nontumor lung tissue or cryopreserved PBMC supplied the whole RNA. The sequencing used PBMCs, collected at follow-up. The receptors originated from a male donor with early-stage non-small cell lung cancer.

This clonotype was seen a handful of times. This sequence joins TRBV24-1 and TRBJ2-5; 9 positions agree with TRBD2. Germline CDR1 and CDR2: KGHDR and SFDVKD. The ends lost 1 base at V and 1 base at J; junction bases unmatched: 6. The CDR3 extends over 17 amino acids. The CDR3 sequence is CATSDFLGTSIQETQYF. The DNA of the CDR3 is TGTGCCACCAGTGATTTTCTCGGGACTAGCATCCAAGAGACCCAGTACTTC.

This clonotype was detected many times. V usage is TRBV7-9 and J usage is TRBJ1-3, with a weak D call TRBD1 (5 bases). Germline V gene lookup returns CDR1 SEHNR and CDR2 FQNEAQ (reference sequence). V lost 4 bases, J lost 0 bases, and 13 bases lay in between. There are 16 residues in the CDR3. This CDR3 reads CASSSQTVHSGNTIYF. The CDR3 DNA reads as TGTGCCAGCAGCTCGCAGACAGTCCACTCTGGAAACACCATATATTTT.

For the CDR3, the DNA is TGTGCCAGCAGCAGCAGGGGGCTTGAGCAGTACTTC. Translating it yields CASSSRGLEQYF. The V and J genes are TRBV7-2 and TRBJ2-7, with 8 bases fitting TRBD1. V shed 5 bases and J 7 bases; nucleotides not matched to a gene: 4. CDR3 length equals 12 residues. CDR1 and CDR2 from the germline V gene are SGHTA and FQGNSA.

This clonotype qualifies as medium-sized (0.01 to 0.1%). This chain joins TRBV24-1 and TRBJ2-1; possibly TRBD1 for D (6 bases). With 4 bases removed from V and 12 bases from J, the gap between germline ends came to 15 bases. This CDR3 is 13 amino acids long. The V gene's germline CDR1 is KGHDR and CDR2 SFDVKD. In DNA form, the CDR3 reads TGTGCCACCAGTGAGGGCCCCAGGGGACGGCAGTTCTTC. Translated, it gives CATSEGPRGRQFF.

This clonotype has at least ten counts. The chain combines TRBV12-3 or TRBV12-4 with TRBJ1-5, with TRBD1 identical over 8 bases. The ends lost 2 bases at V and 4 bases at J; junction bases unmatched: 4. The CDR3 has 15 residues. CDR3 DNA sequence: TGTGCCAGCAGTTTACAGGGGGCCTCAAATCAGCCCCAGCATTTT. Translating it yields CASSLQGASNQPQHF.

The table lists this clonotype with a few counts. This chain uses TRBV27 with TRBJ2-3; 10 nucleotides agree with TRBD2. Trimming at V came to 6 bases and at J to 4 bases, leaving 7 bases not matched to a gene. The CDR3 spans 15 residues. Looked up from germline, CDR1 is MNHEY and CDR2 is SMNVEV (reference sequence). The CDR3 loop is CASRRAGGWADTQYF. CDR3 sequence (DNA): TGTGCCAGCAGGCGAGCGGGGGGGTGGGCAGATACGCAGTATTTT.

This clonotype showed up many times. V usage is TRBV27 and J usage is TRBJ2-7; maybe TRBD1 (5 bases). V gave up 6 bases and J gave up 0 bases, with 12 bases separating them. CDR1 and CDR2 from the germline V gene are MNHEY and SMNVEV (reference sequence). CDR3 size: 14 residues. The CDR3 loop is CASRRQGTSYEQYF. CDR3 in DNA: TGTGCCAGCAGGCGGCAGGGTACCTCCTACGAGCAGTACTTC.

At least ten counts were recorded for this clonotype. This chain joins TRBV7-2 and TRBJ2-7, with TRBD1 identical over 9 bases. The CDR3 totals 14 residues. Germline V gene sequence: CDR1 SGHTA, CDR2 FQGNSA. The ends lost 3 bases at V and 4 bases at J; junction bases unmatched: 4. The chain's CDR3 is CASSFRDRDYEQYF. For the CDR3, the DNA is TGTGCCAGCAGCTTCCGGGACAGGGATTACGAGCAGTACTTC.

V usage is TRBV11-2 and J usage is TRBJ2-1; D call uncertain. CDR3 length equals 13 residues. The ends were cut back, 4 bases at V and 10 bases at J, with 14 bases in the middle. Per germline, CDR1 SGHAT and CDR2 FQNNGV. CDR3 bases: TGTGCCAGCAGCTCCCTGGGCTACTACGAGCAGTTCTTC. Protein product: CASSSLGYYEQFF.

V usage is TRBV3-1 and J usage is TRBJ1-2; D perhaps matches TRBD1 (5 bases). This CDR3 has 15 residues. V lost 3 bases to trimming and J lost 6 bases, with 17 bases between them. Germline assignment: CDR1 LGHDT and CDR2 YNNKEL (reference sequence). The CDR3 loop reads CASSHKSGRANGYTF. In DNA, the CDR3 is TGTGCCAGCAGCCACAAGAGCGGCAGGGCGAATGGCTACACCTTC. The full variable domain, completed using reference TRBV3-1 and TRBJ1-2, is DTAVSQTPKYLVTQMGNDKSIKCEQNLGHDTMYWYKQDSKKFLKIMFSYNNKELIINETVPNRFSPKSPDKAHLNLHINSLELGDSAVYFCASSHKSGRANGYTFGSGTRLTVV.

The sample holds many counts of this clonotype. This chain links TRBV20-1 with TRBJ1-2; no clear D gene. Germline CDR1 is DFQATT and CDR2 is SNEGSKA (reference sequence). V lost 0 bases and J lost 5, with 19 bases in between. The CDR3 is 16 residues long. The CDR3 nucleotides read TGCAGTGCTAGAGATGGAGGCCGGACCCCTATTTATGGCTACACCTTC. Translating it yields CSARDGGRTPIYGYTF.

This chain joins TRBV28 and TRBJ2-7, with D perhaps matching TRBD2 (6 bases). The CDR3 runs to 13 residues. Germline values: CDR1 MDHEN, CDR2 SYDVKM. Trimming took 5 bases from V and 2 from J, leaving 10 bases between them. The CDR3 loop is CASSRDFPYEQYF. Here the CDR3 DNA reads TGTGCCAGCAGTCGGGACTTTCCCTACGAGCAGTACTTC.

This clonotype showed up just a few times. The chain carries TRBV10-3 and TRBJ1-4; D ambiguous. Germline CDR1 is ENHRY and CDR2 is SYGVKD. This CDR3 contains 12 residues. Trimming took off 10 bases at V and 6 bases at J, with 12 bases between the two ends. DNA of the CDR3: TGTGCCACCCGGGCGGGTGATGAAAAACTGTTTTTT. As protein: CATRAGDEKLFF.

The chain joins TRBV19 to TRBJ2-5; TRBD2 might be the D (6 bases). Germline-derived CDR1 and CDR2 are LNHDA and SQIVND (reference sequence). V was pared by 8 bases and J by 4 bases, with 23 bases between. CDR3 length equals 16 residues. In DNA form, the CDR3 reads TGTGCCAGTGGGGGGATACCGGGCCCCGGAGGAGAGACCCAGTACTTC. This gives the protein CASGGIPGPGGETQYF. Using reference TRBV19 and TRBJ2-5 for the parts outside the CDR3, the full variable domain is DGGITQSPKYLFRKEGQNVTLSCEQNLNHDAMYWYRQDPGQGLRLIYYSQIVNDFQKGDIAEGYSVSREKKESFPLTVTSAQKNPTAFYLCASGGIPGPGGETQYFGPGTRLLVL.

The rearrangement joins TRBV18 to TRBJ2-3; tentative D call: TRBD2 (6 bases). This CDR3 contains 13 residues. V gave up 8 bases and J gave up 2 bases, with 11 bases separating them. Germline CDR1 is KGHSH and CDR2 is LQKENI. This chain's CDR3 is CASGAGTTDTQYF. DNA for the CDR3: TGTGCCAGCGGGGCGGGGACCACAGATACGCAGTATTTT.

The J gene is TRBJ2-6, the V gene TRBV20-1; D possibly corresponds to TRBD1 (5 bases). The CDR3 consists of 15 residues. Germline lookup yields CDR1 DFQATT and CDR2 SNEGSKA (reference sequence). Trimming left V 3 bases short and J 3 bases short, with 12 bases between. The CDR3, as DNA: TGCAGTGCTAGCCAGGGTTTGGGTGGGGCCAACGTCCTGACTTTC. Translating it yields CSASQGLGGANVLTF.

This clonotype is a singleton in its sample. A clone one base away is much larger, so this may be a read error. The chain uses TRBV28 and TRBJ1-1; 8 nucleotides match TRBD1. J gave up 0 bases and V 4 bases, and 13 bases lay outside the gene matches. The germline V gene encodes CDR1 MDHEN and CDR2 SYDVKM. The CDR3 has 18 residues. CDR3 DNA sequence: TGTGCCAGCAGTTCACCAGGACAGGGTGGAGACATGAACACTGAAGCTTTCTTT. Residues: CASSSPGQGGDMNTEAFF. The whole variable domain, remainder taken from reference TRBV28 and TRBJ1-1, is DVKVTQSSRYLVKRTGEKVFLECVQDMDHENMFWYRQDPGLGLRLIYFSYDVKMKEKGDIPEGYSVSREKKERFSLILESASTNQTSMYLCASSSPGQGGDMNTEAFFGQGTRLTVV.

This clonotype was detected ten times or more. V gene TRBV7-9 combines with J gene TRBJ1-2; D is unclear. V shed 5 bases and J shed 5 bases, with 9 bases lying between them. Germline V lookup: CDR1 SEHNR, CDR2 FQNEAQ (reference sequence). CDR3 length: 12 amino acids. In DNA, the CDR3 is TGTGCCAGCAGCCAGATGGGTTATGGCTACACCTTC. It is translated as CASSQMGYGYTF.